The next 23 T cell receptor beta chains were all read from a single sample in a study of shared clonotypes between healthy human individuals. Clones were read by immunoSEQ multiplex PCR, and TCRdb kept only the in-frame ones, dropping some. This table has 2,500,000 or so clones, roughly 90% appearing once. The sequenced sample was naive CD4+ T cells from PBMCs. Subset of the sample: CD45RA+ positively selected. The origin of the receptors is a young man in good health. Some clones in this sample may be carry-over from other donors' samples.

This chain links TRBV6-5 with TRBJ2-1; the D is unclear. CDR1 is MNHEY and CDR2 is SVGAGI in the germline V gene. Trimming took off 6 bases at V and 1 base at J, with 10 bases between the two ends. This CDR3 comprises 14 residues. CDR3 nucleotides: TGTGCCAGCAGCCGCGCCGATTCCTACAATGAGCAGTTCTTC. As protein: CASSRADSYNEQFF.

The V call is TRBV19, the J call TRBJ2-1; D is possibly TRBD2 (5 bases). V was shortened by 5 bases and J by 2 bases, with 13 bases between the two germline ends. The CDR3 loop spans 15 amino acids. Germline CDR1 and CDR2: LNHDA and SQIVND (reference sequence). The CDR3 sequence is CASSVSRAAYNEQFF. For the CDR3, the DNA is TGTGCCAGTAGTGTCTCGAGGGCAGCCTACAATGAGCAGTTCTTC. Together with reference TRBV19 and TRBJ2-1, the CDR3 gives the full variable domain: DGGITQSPKYLFRKEGQNVTLSCEQNLNHDAMYWYRQDPGQGLRLIYYSQIVNDFQKGDIAEGYSVSREKKESFPLTVTSAQKNPTAFYLCASSVSRAAYNEQFFGPGTRLTVL.

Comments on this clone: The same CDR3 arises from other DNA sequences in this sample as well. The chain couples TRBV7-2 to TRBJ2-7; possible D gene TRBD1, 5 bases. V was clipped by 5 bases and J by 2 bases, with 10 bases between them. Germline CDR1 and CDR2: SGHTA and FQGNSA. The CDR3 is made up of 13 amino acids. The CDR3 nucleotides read TGTGCCAGCAGCCCCCGGACACCCTACGAGCAGTACTTC. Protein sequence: CASSPRTPYEQYF.

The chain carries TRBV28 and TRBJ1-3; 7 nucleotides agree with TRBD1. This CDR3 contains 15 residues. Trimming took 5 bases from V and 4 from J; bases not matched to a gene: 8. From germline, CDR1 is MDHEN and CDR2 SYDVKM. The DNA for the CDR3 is TGTGCCAGCAGTCCAAGGGGGCTAGGAGGAAACACCATATATTTT. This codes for CASSPRGLGGNTIYF.

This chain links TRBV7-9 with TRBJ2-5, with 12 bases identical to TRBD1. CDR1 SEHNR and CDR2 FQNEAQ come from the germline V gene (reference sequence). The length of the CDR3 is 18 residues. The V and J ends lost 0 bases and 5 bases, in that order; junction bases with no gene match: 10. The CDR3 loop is CASSLALGTGGARETQYF. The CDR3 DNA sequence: TGTGCCAGCAGCTTAGCTCTCGGGACAGGGGGCGCGCGGGAGACCCAGTACTTC.

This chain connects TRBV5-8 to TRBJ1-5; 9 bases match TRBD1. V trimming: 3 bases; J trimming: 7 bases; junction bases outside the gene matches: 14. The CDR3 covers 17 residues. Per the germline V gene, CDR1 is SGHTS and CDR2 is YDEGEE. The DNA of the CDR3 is TGTGCCAGCAGCTCTTGGACAGGGGCGAATAGCTTGCAGCCCCAGCATTTT. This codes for CASSSWTGANSLQPQHF. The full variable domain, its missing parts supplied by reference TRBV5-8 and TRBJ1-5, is EAGVTQSPTHLIKTRGQQATLRCSPISGHTSVYWYQQALGLGLQFLLWYDEGEERNRGNFPPRFSGRQFPNYSSELNVNALELEDSALYLCASSSWTGANSLQPQHFGDGTRLSIL.

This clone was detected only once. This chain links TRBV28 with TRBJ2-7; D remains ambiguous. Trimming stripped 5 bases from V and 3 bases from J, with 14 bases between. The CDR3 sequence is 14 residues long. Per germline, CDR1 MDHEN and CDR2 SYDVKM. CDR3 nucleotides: TGTGCCAGCAGTGCACGGATTTTCCACTACGAGCAGTACTTC. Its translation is CASSARIFHYEQYF.

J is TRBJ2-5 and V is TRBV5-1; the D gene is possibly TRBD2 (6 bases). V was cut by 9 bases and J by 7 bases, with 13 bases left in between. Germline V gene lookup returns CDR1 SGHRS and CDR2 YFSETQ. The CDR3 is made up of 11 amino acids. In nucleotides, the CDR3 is TGCGCCACCGCGGACGGGGGGACCCAGTACTTC. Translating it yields CATADGGTQYF.

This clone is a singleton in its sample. CDR3 amino acids: CAWEPGHQETQYF. In DNA form, the CDR3 reads TGTGCCTGGGAACCGGGACATCAAGAGACCCAGTACTTC. The V and J genes are TRBV30 and TRBJ2-5; possibly TRBD1 for D (6 bases). Germline-derived CDR1 and CDR2 are GTSNPN and SVGIG (reference sequence). Trimming left V 5 bases short and J 2 bases short, with 12 bases between. The length of the CDR3 is 13 residues. Looking up the rest from reference TRBV30 and TRBJ2-5 gives the full variable domain: SQTIHQWPATLVQPVGSPLSLECTVEGTSNPNLYWYRQAAGRGLQLLFYSVGIGQISSEVPQNLSASRPQDRQFILSSKKLLLSDSGFYLCAWEPGHQETQYFGPGTRLLVL.

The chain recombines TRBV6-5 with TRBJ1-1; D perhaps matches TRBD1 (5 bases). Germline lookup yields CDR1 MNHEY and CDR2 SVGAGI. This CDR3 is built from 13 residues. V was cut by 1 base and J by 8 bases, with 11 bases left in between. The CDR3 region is CASSYFLRGEAFF. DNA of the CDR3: TGTGCCAGCAGTTACTTTCTTAGGGGAGAAGCTTTCTTT.

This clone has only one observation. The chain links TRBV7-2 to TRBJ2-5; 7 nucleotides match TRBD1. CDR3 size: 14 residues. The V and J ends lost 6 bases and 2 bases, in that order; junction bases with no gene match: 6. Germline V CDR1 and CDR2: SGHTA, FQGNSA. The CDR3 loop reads CASSKGQSQETQYF. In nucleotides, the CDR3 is TGTGCCAGCAGTAAGGGACAGAGTCAAGAGACCCAGTACTTC.

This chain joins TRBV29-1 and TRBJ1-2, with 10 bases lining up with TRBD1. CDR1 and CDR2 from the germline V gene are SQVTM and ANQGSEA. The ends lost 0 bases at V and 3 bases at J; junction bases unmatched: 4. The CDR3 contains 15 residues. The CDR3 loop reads CSVEDDGQGDYGYTF. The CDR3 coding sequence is TGCAGCGTTGAAGATGACGGACAGGGGGACTATGGCTACACCTTC.

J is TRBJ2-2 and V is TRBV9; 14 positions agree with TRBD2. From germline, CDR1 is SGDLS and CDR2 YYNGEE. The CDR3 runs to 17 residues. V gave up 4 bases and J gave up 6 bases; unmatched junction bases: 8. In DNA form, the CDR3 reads TGTGCCAGCAGCCCACAGGGACTAGCGGGAGTCGCCGGGGAGCTGTTTTTT. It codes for CASSPQGLAGVAGELFF. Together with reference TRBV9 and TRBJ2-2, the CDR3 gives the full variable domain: DSGVTQTPKHLITATGQRVTLRCSPRSGDLSVYWYQQSLDQGLQFLIQYYNGEERAKGNILERFSAQQFPDLHSELNLSSLELGDSALYFCASSPQGLAGVAGELFFGEGSRLTVL.

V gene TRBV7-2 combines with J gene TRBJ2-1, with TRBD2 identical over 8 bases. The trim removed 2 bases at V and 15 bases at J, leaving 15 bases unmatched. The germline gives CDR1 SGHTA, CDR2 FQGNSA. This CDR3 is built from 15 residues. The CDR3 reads CASSLSEAGVGPAFF. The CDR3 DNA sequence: TGTGCCAGCAGCTTATCGGAAGCGGGAGTAGGCCCGGCGTTCTTC.

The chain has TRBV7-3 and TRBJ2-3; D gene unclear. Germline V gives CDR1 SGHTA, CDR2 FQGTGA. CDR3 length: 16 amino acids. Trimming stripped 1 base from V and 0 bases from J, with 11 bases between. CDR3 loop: CASSLNGGPSTDTQYF. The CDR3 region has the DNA TGTGCCAGCAGCTTAAATGGTGGGCCTAGCACAGATACGCAGTATTTT. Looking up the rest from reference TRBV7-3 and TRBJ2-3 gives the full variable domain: GAGVSQTPSNKVTEKGKYVELRCDPISGHTALYWYRQSLGQGPEFLIYFQGTGAADDSGLPNDRFFAVRPEGSVSTLKIQRTERGDSAVYLCASSLNGGPSTDTQYFGPGTRLTVL.

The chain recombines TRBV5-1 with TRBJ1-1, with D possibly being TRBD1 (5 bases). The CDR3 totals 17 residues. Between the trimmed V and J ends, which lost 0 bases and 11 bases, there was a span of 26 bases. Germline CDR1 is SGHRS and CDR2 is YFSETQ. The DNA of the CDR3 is TGCGCCAGCAGCTTGGAGGGCAGGGTGGCCGACCGAAGTAGGGCTTTCTTT. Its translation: CASSLEGRVADRSRAFF.

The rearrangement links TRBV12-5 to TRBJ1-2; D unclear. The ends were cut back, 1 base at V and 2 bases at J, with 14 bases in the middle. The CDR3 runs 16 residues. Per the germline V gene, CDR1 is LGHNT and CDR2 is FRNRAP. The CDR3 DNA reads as TGTGCTAGTGGTTTGGCCGGACTATCACGGAACTATGGCTACACCTTC. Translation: CASGLAGLSRNYGYTF.

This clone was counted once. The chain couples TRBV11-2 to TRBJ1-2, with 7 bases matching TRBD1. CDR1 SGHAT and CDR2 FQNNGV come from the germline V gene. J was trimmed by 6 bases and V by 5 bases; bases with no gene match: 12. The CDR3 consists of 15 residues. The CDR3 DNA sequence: TGTGCCAGCAGCCCCCTGGACAGGAGGGGAAATGGCTACACCTTC. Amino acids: CASSPLDRRGNGYTF.

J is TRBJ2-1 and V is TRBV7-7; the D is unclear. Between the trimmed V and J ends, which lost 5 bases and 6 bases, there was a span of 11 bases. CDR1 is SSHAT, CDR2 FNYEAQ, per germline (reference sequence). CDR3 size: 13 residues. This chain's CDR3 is CASSRTVFNEQFF. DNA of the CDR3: TGTGCCAGCAGCCGTACAGTTTTCAATGAGCAGTTCTTC.

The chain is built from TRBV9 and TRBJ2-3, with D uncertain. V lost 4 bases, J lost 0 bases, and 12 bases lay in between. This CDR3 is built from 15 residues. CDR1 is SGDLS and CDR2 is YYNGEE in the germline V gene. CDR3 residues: CASSTVGKSTDTQYF. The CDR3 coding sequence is TGTGCCAGCAGCACCGTGGGGAAAAGCACAGATACGCAGTATTTT. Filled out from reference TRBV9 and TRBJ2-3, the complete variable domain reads DSGVTQTPKHLITATGQRVTLRCSPRSGDLSVYWYQQSLDQGLQFLIQYYNGEERAKGNILERFSAQQFPDLHSELNLSSLELGDSALYFCASSTVGKSTDTQYFGPGTRLTVL.

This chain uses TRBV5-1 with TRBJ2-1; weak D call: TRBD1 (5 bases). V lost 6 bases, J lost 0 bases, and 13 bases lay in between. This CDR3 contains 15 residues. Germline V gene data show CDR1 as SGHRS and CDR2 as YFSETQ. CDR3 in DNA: TGCGCCAGCACGCTTCAGGGTCCCTCCTACAATGAGCAGTTCTTC. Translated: CASTLQGPSYNEQFF. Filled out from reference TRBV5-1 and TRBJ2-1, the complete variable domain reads KAGVTQTPRYLIKTRGQQVTLSCSPISGHRSVSWYQQTPGQGLQFLFEYFSETQRNKGNFPGRFSGRQFSNSRSEMNVSTLELGDSALYLCASTLQGPSYNEQFFGPGTRLTVL.

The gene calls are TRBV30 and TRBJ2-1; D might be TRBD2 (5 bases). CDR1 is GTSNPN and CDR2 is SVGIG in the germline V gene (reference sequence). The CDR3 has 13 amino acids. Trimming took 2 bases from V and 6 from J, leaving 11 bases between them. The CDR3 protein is CAWSPEAANEQFF. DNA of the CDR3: TGTGCCTGGAGTCCGGAGGCGGCCAATGAGCAGTTCTTC.

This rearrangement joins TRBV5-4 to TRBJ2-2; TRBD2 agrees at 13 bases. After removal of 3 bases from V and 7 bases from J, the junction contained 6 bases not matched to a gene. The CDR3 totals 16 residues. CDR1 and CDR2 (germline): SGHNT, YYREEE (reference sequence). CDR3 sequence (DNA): TGTGCCAGCAGCTCAAGGACTAGCGGGAGAGGCGGGGAGCTGTTTTTT. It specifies CASSSRTSGRGGELFF.